A selection of T cell receptor beta chains follows, all from one sample in a study of early T cells in non-severe SARS-CoV-2 infection. From the 5' RACE reads, TCRdb called clonotypes with MiXCR, one entry per CDR3 protein. The data show approximately 23,000 distinct CDR3 sequences, approximately 4.8% seen once. The sample taken for sequencing was whole blood. Receptors originate from an adult who was a healthcare worker with PCR-confirmed SARS-CoV-2 infection or an uninfected control (not recorded which). The CDR3 runs from the conserved cysteine through the conserved F or W. Each record gives: D gene, clone size, J gene, V gene, CDR3 DNA, CDR3 protein. A D gene is named only where the DNA matches it firmly. For some rows the clone size is stated as once, few or many, or as a class when expanded; others skip it.

TRBD1 | many | TRBJ1-6 | TRBV20-1 | TGCAGTGCTAGGGGACAGGGGAATTCACCCCTCCACTTT | CSARGQGNSPLHF
- | many | TRBJ2-1 | TRBV4-2 | TGTGCCAGCAGCCAAGATCTCAGCCGTCCCTCCTACAATGAGCAGTTCTTC | CASSQDLSRPSYNEQFF
- | many | TRBJ2-7 | TRBV5-1 | TGCGCCAGCAGCCCGAGGGGTCAAACCTCCTACGAGCAGTACTTC | CASSPRGQTSYEQYF
- | many | TRBJ1-5 | TRBV20-1 | TGCAGTGCTAGAGATGGGGGGGGCAATCAGCCCCAGCATTTT | CSARDGGGNQPQHF
- | many | TRBJ2-3 | TRBV12-3/TRBV12-4 | TGTGCCAGCAGTTTTAGCGTACGCACAGATACGCAGTATTTT | CASSFSVRTDTQYF
- | medium-sized | TRBJ2-1 | TRBV20-1 | TGCAGTGCTAGAGATCTATCACTAGAGTACAATGAGCAGTTCTTC | CSARDLSLEYNEQFF
TRBD1 | many | TRBJ1-2 | TRBV19 | TGTGCCAGTAGTCTCTACACCCGACAGGGAGGAGGTAACTATGGCTACACCTTC | CASSLYTRQGGGNYGYTF
- | many | TRBJ1-2 | TRBV20-1 | TGCAGTGCTAGGTTGGCAGGGGATGGGTACACCTTC | CSARLAGDGYTF
- | many | TRBJ2-5 | TRBV11-2 | TGTGCCAGCAGCTTAGGACAGGCAGAGACCCAGTACTTC | CASSLGQAETQYF
- | many | TRBJ1-2 | TRBV5-4 | TGTGCCAGCAGCTTCGACAATAACTATGGCTACACCTTC | CASSFDNNYGYTF
- | many | TRBJ2-7 | TRBV11-2 | TGTGCCAGCAGCCCAACACCCTACGAGCAGTACTTC | CASSPTPYEQYF
- | many | TRBJ1-5 | TRBV20-1 | TGCAGTGCCGCCCTCCTGGTATTGAGCAATCAGCCCCAGCATTTT | CSAALLVLSNQPQHF
- | few | TRBJ1-6 | TRBV3-1 | TGTGCCAGCAGCCAGGGGAACTATCGTACTTCACCCCTCCACTTT | CASSQGNYRTSPLHF
- | many | TRBJ2-5 | TRBV4-3 | TGCGCCAGCAGCCAAGAAGGAGAGACCCAGTACTTC | CASSQEGETQYF
- | many | TRBJ2-2 | TRBV5-1 | TGCGCCAGCAGCTTGGCAGGGTTTACCGGGGAGCTGTTTTTT | CASSLAGFTGELFF
- | many | TRBJ2-7 | TRBV11-2 | TGTGCCAGCAGCTTAGTTTGGGGGAGCGAGCAGTACTTC | CASSLVWGSEQYF
TRBD1 | many | TRBJ1-2 | TRBV4-3 | TGCGCCAGCAGCCAGCAGGGGGGCTATGGCTACACCTTC | CASSQQGGYGYTF
TRBD1 | many | TRBJ1-3 | TRBV6-2/TRBV6-3 | TGTGCCAGCAGTCCCGACAGGGTTCCCGGAAACACCATATATTTT | CASSPDRVPGNTIYF
TRBD1 | medium-sized | TRBJ1-6 | TRBV7-2 | TGTGCCAGCAGGGAGGACAGGGTTTCACCCCTCCACTTT | CASREDRVSPLHF
- | few | TRBJ2-7 | TRBV20-1 | TGCAGTGCTCCGAGACTAGTTGTTTACGAGCAGTACTTC | CSAPRLVVYEQYF
- | many | TRBJ2-5 | TRBV5-4 | TGTGCCAGCAGCCTGACAGGACGTGAGCAAGAGACCCAGTACTTC | CASSLTGREQETQYF
TRBD2 | many | TRBJ2-1 | TRBV7-2 | TGTGCCAGCAGCCACCCGCGTCGGACGGTAAAAGCGGGGGGGAATTACAATGAGCAGTTCTTC | CASSHPRRTVKAGGNYNEQFF
- | many | TRBJ2-3 | TRBV7-9 | TGTGCCAGCAGCTCGAAAGGCACAGATACGCAGTATTTT | CASSSKGTDTQYF
- | many | TRBJ2-1 | TRBV5-1 | TGCGCCAGCAGCTTGGCCAACCGCTACAATGAGCAGTTCTTC | CASSLANRYNEQFF
- | many | TRBJ2-3 | TRBV14 | TGTGCCAGCAGCGGACTAAGCCGGGGGACAGATACGCAGTATTTT | CASSGLSRGTDTQYF
TRBD1 | - | TRBJ2-4 | TRBV7-9 | TGTGCCAGCAGCTTAACAGGGGAAAACATTCAGTACTTC | CASSLTGENIQYF
TRBD1 | many | TRBJ1-2 | TRBV6-6 | TGTGCCAGCAGTTATAGGGGACAGGGGGTATATGGCTACACCTTC | CASSYRGQGVYGYTF
TRBD1 | many | TRBJ1-5 | TRBV28 | TGTGCCAGCAGTCCGGACAGGGTCAAGCCCCAGCATTTT | CASSPDRVKPQHF
TRBD1 | few | TRBJ2-3 | TRBV2 | TGTGCCAGCAAACAGGGGGCTACCACAGATACGCAGTATTTT | CASKQGATTDTQYF
TRBD2 | many | TRBJ2-1 | TRBV20-1 | TGCAGTGCTAGAGCCCCCAGCGGGGCCGACAATGAGCAGTTCTTC | CSARAPSGADNEQFF
- | many | TRBJ2-2 | TRBV2 | TGTGCCAGCAAGGGACTTAACACCGGGGAGCTGTTTTTT | CASKGLNTGELFF
TRBD2 | many | TRBJ2-5 | TRBV9 | TGTGCCAGCAGCGAATTTAGCGGGGGCCCCAAGAAGACCCAGTACTTC | CASSEFSGGPKKTQYF
- | many | TRBJ2-3 | TRBV12-3/TRBV12-4 | TGTGCCAGCAGTCCGACGGGGTTGTCCACAGATACGCAGTATTTT | CASSPTGLSTDTQYF
- | many | TRBJ2-1 | TRBV3-2 | TGTGCCAGCAGCCCGGACAGGGACCCCTACAATGAGCAGTTCTTC | CASSPDRDPYNEQFF
- | many | TRBJ2-6 | TRBV11-2 | TGTGCCAGCAGCTTAGTTGGACAGCCCTCTGGGGCCAACGTCCTGACTTTC | CASSLVGQPSGANVLTF
TRBD1 | many | TRBJ2-7 | TRBV28 | TGTGCCAGCAGAAATACAGGGGGCGGGTACGAGCAGTACTTC | CASRNTGGGYEQYF
- | many | TRBJ2-7 | TRBV20-1 | TGCAGTGCTAGCTCTTCCTCCTACGAGCAGTACTTC | CSASSSSYEQYF
TRBD1 | many | TRBJ2-1 | TRBV12-3/TRBV12-4 | TGTGCCAGCAGTTTAGCGCCAGGGGGCAGGGATGAGCAGTTCTTC | CASSLAPGGRDEQFF
TRBD2 | many | TRBJ2-3 | TRBV15 | TGTGCCACCAGCAGAGATGCGGGGGGCACAACAGATACGCAGTATTTT | CATSRDAGGTTDTQYF
TRBD2 | many | TRBJ2-1 | TRBV13 | TGTGCCAGCAGCCACGGACTAGCGGGGTCACACCGATTCAATGAGCAGTTCTTC | CASSHGLAGSHRFNEQFF
- | - | TRBJ2-2 | TRBV11-2 | TGTGCCAGCAGCTTAACTAACACCGGGGAGCTGTTTTTT | CASSLTNTGELFF
- | many | TRBJ1-1 | TRBV7-6 | TGTGCCAGCAGCTTACTTGGCAGGGACACTGAAGCTTTCTTT | CASSLLGRDTEAFF
- | many | TRBJ1-5 | TRBV5-6 | TGTGCCAGCAGCTTGGCGGCGGGGGCAGGGAGCAATCAGCCCCAGCATTTT | CASSLAAGAGSNQPQHF
- | many | TRBJ2-3 | TRBV5-1 | TGCGCCAGCAGCTTGGAATTGTCCCAGGGTACGCAGTATTTT | CASSLELSQGTQYF
- | - | TRBJ2-7 | TRBV10-3 | TGTGCCATCAGTGAGTCAGGCAGGGATTACGAGCAGTACTTC | CAISESGRDYEQYF
- | many | TRBJ2-5 | TRBV29-1 | TGCAGCGTCCGAATGACAGGGAGGACAGAGACCCAGTACTTC | CSVRMTGRTETQYF
- | many | TRBJ2-1 | TRBV18 | TGTGCCAGCTTACTGTTCAGGGAAAGCTCCTACAATGAGCAGTTCTTC | CASLLFRESSYNEQFF
- | - | TRBJ2-5 | TRBV24-1 | TGTGTCACCAGTGATGGGGGACTTGAGACCCAGTACTTC | CVTSDGGLETQYF
- | once | TRBJ2-1 | TRBV10-3 | TGTGCCATCAGTGGAAAAGTTACACTGAATGAGCAGTTCTTC | CAISGKVTLNEQFF
TRBD2 | many | TRBJ2-5 | TRBV24-1 | TGTGCCACCAGTGATCCGGAGCGGGGAGAAGAGACCCAGTACTTC | CATSDPERGEETQYF
- | few | TRBJ2-4 | TRBV28 | TGTGCCAGCAGTTCACGCAACATTCAGTACTTC | CASSSRNIQYF